These T cell receptor beta chains were read from a single sample in a study of blood T cells in healthy people across ages. One entry per CDR3 protein, called by TCRdb with MiXCR from the 5' RACE reads. Of fewer than 2 million distinct CDR3 sequences in the sample, roughly two fifths were seen once. Material for sequencing was blood. Receptors originate from a human donor in good health. CDR3s include the opening cysteine and the closing phenylalanine or tryptophan.

V gene | CDR3 protein
TRBV28 | CASSVGYAYNEQFF
TRBV12-3/TRBV12-4 | CASRLHRGGGYTF
TRBV28 | CASSLGTGPPYEQYF
TRBV6-4 | CASSESPPDRGNQPQHF
TRBV4-2 | CASSPNRQHNNEQFF
TRBV4-3 | CASSQESHGYTF
TRBV15 | CATSSPGWDHSNQPQHF
TRBV15 | CATSRVWGARETQYF
TRBV5-1 | CASSWVGRADTQYF
TRBV30 | CAWSAPGKGDYGYTF
TRBV7-9 | CASREGTSGQYNEQFF
TRBV5-1 | CASSFSAGRGTDTQYF
TRBV6-5 | CASSYQGPYNEQFF
TRBV6-6 | CASSYGKGRRSHEQYF
TRBV12-3/TRBV12-4 | CASSLALSRSGANVLTF
TRBV13 | CASRSNGNNSPLHF
TRBV20-1 | CSARAGTSISETQYF
TRBV6-1 | CASRTSGGALNTGELFF
TRBV11-1 | CASSVTIFGNTIYF
TRBV3-1 | CASLPGGSGGGGAQETQYF
TRBV20-1 | CSARSTGLVPYNEQFF
TRBV5-1 | CAGSLDGQGPSYEQYF
TRBV7-8 | CASSQQLDFYEQYF
TRBV7-9 | CASSLGVPRFSGANVLTF
TRBV12-3/TRBV12-4 | CASRTTVQETQYF
TRBV27 | CASSFKGRGGEQTPDTQYF
TRBV6-2/TRBV6-3 | CASSYLARNEQYF
TRBV3-1 | CASSQALPWNEQFF
TRBV25-1 | CAKPDRAGRRRRRYTF
TRBV7-9 | CASSSGTALYQPQHF
TRBV12-3/TRBV12-4 | CVSSLALAGTEQFF
TRBV7-3 | CASSSLGGADTEAFF
TRBV9 | CASSAPRDRVYINYGYTF
TRBV18 | CASSPAEGFLTYEQYF
TRBV9 | CASSSGKDRFGYTF
TRBV7-6 | CASSLGGAFTDTQYF
TRBV27 | CASSFDDPSTDTQYF